Listed below are T cell receptor beta chains from one sample, sequenced in a study of cytomegalovirus exposure and HLA in healthy donors. Data came from immunoSEQ multiplex PCR; TCRdb stores just in-frame clones and leaves some out. The table records tens of thousands of clones, around 84% of them present only once. Material: PBMCs. Receptors were obtained from a woman aged 35 to 49 in good health and CMV-seronegative. Both conserved end residues are part of each CDR3. Each record gives: D gene, V gene, J gene, clone size, CDR3 protein, CDR3 DNA. A D gene is named only where the DNA matches it firmly. Size tells how often a clone was seen (once, few, many) or the class of an expanded clone, and some rows leave it out.

TRBD1	TRBV7-9	TRBJ2-1	.	CASSWLTGAGGNEQFF	TGTGCCAGCAGCTGGTTGACAGGGGCCGGGGGCAATGAGCAGTTCTTC
.	TRBV28	TRBJ1-5	.	CASSFLYNQPQHF	TGTGCCAGCAGTTTCCTCTATAATCAGCCCCAGCATTTT
.	TRBV7-2	TRBJ1-1	.	CATAAGGGRVEAFF	TGTGCCACAGCTGCGGGGGGCGGGAGGGTTGAAGCTTTCTTT
.	TRBV11-3	TRBJ1-1	.	CASSSASDGTEAFF	TGTGCCAGCAGCTCTGCCTCTGACGGGACTGAAGCTTTCTTT
.	TRBV6-5	TRBJ2-2	.	CASSGEYTGELFF	TGTGCCAGCAGTGGGGAGTACACCGGGGAGCTGTTTTTT
.	TRBV5-1	TRBJ2-4	.	CASSLWGAESIQYF	TGCGCCAGCAGCTTATGGGGCGCGGAAAGTATTCAGTACTTC
.	TRBV30	TRBJ1-5	.	CAWSRDRINQPQHF	TGTGCCTGGAGTCGCGACAGGATCAATCAGCCCCAGCATTTT
.	TRBV11-2	TRBJ2-3	.	CASSLGGSDFADTQYF	TGTGCCAGCAGCTTAGGTGGGAGTGATTTCGCAGATACGCAGTATTTT
.	TRBV7-9	TRBJ1-4	.	CASSLAGLSEKLFF	TGTGCCAGCAGTCTTGCGGGTTTAAGTGAAAAACTGTTTTTT
.	TRBV7-8	TRBJ1-1	.	CASSNQMPNTEAFF	TGTGCCAGCAGCAATCAGATGCCGAACACTGAAGCTTTCTTT
.	TRBV11-2	TRBJ2-2	once	CASSLERTGELFF	TGTGCCAGCAGCTTAGAGCGCACCGGGGAGCTGTTTTTT
.	TRBV6-4	TRBJ2-7	.	CATTWWGETLGEQYF	TGTGCCACCACATGGTGGGGGGAGACCCTAGGTGAGCAGTACTTC
.	TRBV6-5	TRBJ1-1	.	CASSLPGAGTEAFF	TGTGCCAGCAGTTTGCCAGGGGCGGGCACTGAAGCTTTCTTT
TRBD1	TRBV7-2	TRBJ2-7	.	CASSYLSGTGRNEQYF	TGTGCCAGCAGCTACCTTTCCGGGACAGGGAGGAACGAGCAGTACTTC
TRBD2	TRBV11-2	TRBJ2-1	.	CASSLTGRIYNEQFF	TGTGCCAGCAGCTTAACCGGGAGGATTTACAATGAGCAGTTCTTC
.	TRBV6-6	TRBJ1-2	.	CASSYSDQGSDGYTF	TGTGCCAGCAGTTACTCGGATCAGGGATCGGATGGCTACACCTTC
TRBD1	TRBV6-5	TRBJ1-2	.	CASSYSLFTGGGYTF	TGTGCCAGCAGTTACTCGTTATTTACAGGGGGAGGCTACACCTTC
.	TRBV7-8	TRBJ2-7	.	CASSLIQGYEQYF	TGTGCCAGCAGCTTAATACAGGGCTACGAGCAGTACTTC
TRBD1	TRBV9	TRBJ2-7	.	CASSATGDSYEQYF	TGTGCCAGCAGCGCCACAGGGGACTCCTACGAGCAGTACTTC
TRBD1	TRBV5-5	TRBJ1-1	few	CASSGPGQGHTEAFF	TGTGCCAGCAGCGGGCCGGGACAGGGTCACACTGAAGCTTTCTTT
.	TRBV21-1	TRBJ2-5	.	CASSKVTFRVEQTQYF	TGTGCCAGCAGCAAAGTCACCTTCCGGGTGGAACAGACCCAGTACTTC
.	TRBV7-2	TRBJ1-2	once	CASRMGGVGYTF	TGTGCCAGCAGGATGGGAGGGGTTGGCTACACCTTC
.	TRBV28	TRBJ2-7	.	CASTGILAYEQYF	TGTGCCAGTACAGGTATTCTCGCCTACGAGCAGTACTTC
TRBD1	TRBV19	TRBJ2-7	.	CASSLRQGYEQYF	TGTGCCAGTAGTCTACGACAGGGCTACGAGCAGTACTTC
.	TRBV7-8	TRBJ1-3	.	CASSRRGTTGNTIYF	TGTGCCAGCAGCCGCCGGGGGACGACTGGAAACACCATATATTTT
.	TRBV28	TRBJ2-6	.	CASRTGGKPGANVLTF	TGTGCCAGCAGAACTGGGGGGAAACCTGGGGCCAACGTCCTGACTTTC
.	TRBV29-1	TRBJ2-3	.	CSVGGRVTTDTQYF	TGCAGCGTTGGTGGCAGGGTCACAACAGATACGCAGTATTTT
.	TRBV5-4	TRBJ2-1	.	CASSTGDVYNEQFF	TGTGCCAGCAGCACGGGGGACGTATACAATGAGCAGTTCTTC
.	TRBV2	TRBJ1-1	.	CASSLRTSKGEAFF	TGTGCCAGCAGTTTAAGGACATCTAAAGGTGAAGCTTTCTTT